This T cell receptor beta chain derives from a study of T cell responses to AZD1222 COVID-19 vaccine. Study observations and caveats: Spike regions recognized by vaccine-associated CD4 TCRs spanned the protein, led by 160-218 and 743-854.

About this clone: Its antigen is still unknown.

Clones were read by immunoSEQ multiplex PCR, and TCRdb kept only the in-frame ones, dropping some. The sample carries approximately 88,000 clones, almost 80% recorded once. Trimming shortened V by 2 bases and J by 0 bases, and 11 bases separated the two germline ends. CDR1 and CDR2 from the germline V gene are SEHNR and FQNEAQ (reference sequence). This CDR3 is 16 amino acids long. The starting material was peripheral blood, obtained on day 0 of AZD1222 vaccination. The rearrangement joins TRBV7-9 to TRBJ2-1, with D possibly being TRBD2 (6 bases). This TCR was sampled from an adult in good health. The CDR3 is CASSLSRLGSYNEQFF. CDR3 nucleotides: TGTGCCAGCAGCTTATCCCGACTAGGCTCCTACAATGAGCAGTTCTTC.